The T cell receptor beta chain described here comes from a study of blood T cell repertoires in COVID-19. Study-wide background: Both acute and convalescent COVID-19 samples were obtained from the United States, Italy and Spain. In each case, the material was cDNA or gDNA derived from T cells, B-cell-depleted T cells, or PBMCs.

The CDR3 contains 14 residues. Germline trimming cut 7 bases from V and 2 bases from J; bases unmatched to any gene: 9. From germline, CDR1 is SGDLS and CDR2 YYNGEE. As processed by the authors: Scientists estimated how many nucleated cells there were by amplifying reference gene primers. Assay used: immunoSEQ multiplex PCR; TCRdb lists only in-frame clones, some missing. The V and J calls and clone size come from that table; D and trimming were worked out from the DNA. This repertoire shows 9,000 to 13,000 clones, around 85% found once; its top ten account for 7.7%. Input material: peripheral blood. The sequence derives from a man aged 70 or older with active COVID-19. The V call is TRBV9, the J call TRBJ2-7; 7 positions agree with TRBD1. The CDR3 region has the DNA TGTGCCAGCTCTCAAACAGGGGCGACCTACGAGCAGTACTTC. Encoded protein: CASSQTGATYEQYF.